The rows below give T cell receptor beta chains drawn from one sample of a study of lymphopenia after photon versus proton radiotherapy. Only in-frame clones appear in the TCRdb table, and some are missing; sequencing was by immunoSEQ multiplex PCR. The sample lists 50,000 or so clones; 80% to 95% were seen once. The material sequenced was peripheral blood, taken from a patient treated with photon-based radiotherapy. The receptors were sampled from a woman between 35 and 50 years old with cholangiocarcinoma. Each CDR3 is given with its conserved first and last residue. The order of the fields is V gene, clone size, J gene, D gene, CDR3 protein, CDR3 DNA. A D gene is named only where the DNA matches it firmly. Size values are once, few and many counts, or a class for expanded clones, and some rows have none.

>TRBV7-9|NA|TRBJ2-7|NA
CASSLGGWDEQYF
TGTGCCAGCAGCTTAGGCGGTTGGGACGAGCAGTACTTC
>TRBV5-1|NA|TRBJ1-2|NA
CASSPNGQAYGYTF
TGCGCCAGCAGCCCTAACGGACAAGCATATGGCTACACCTTC
>TRBV28|NA|TRBJ2-1|NA
CASSPGASRDEQFF
TGTGCCAGCAGTCCAGGGGCCTCAAGAGATGAGCAGTTCTTC
>TRBV19|NA|TRBJ2-3|NA
CASRKGGDTDTQYF
TGTGCCAGTAGGAAGGGGGGGGACACAGATACGCAGTATTTT
>TRBV28|NA|TRBJ2-7|NA
CASSTLPMEQYF
TGTGCCAGCAGCACTTTACCAATGGAGCAGTACTTC
>TRBV9|NA|TRBJ1-1|NA
CASSVAPGRDTEAFF
TGTGCCAGCAGCGTAGCCCCGGGGAGAGACACTGAAGCTTTCTTT
>TRBV2|NA|TRBJ2-3|TRBD1
CASSPPGQGSYTQYF
TGTGCCAGCAGCCCTCCGGGACAGGGCTCGTATACGCAGTATTTT
>TRBV27|NA|TRBJ2-7|NA
CASSWSSSYEQYF
TGTGCCAGCAGTTGGAGCAGCTCCTACGAGCAGTACTTC
>TRBV18|NA|TRBJ1-5|TRBD1
CASSQQGAQGNQPQHF
TGTGCCAGCTCACAACAGGGGGCGCAAGGCAATCAGCCCCAGCATTTT
>TRBV6-5|NA|TRBJ1-1|NA
CASSYSRAGQYTEAFF
TGTGCCAGCAGTTACTCGAGGGCCGGGCAGTACACTGAAGCTTTCTTT
>TRBV30|NA|TRBJ1-2|TRBD1
CAWSVGQGGYTF
TGTGCCTGGAGTGTCGGACAGGGAGGCTACACCTTC
>TRBV30|once|TRBJ1-2|NA
CAWSVMVARADGYTF
TGTGCCTGGAGTGTAATGGTAGCCAGGGCCGATGGCTACACCTTC
>TRBV5-1|NA|TRBJ1-4|NA
CASSLAGDRNEKLFF
TGCGCCAGCAGCTTGGCAGGAGACAGGAATGAAAAACTGTTTTTT
>TRBV27|NA|TRBJ1-1|NA
CASNPQGVGYTEAFF
TGTGCCAGCAACCCACAGGGAGTGGGGTACACTGAAGCTTTCTTT
>TRBV19|NA|TRBJ1-4|NA
CATGGGLNEKLFF
TGTGCCACCGGGGGGGGGCTGAATGAAAAACTGTTTTTT
>TRBV30|NA|TRBJ2-7|NA
CAWSPSEDEQYF
TGTGCCTGGAGTCCATCCGAGGACGAGCAGTACTTC
>TRBV7-2|NA|TRBJ2-2|NA
CASSQNANTGELFF
TGTGCCAGCAGCCAAAACGCGAACACCGGGGAGCTGTTTTTT
>TRBV4-1|NA|TRBJ1-4|NA
CASSQGGMGEKLFF
TGCGCCAGCAGCCAAGGGGGAATGGGCGAAAAACTGTTTTTT
>TRBV29-1|NA|TRBJ2-7|TRBD1
CSVETGGSYEQYF
TGCAGCGTTGAGACAGGGGGATCCTACGAGCAGTACTTC
>TRBV7-2|NA|TRBJ2-3|TRBD2
CASSLAGLAGGLSSTDTQYF
TGTGCCAGCAGCTTAGCGGGACTAGCGGGGGGGCTTAGTAGCACAGATACGCAGTATTTT
>TRBV9|NA|TRBJ1-3|NA
CASSLGGFSGNTIYF
TGTGCCAGCAGCCTGGGGGGGTTCTCTGGAAACACCATATATTTT
>TRBV27|NA|TRBJ1-5|NA
CASSLGTDSNQPQHF
TGTGCCAGCAGTTTAGGGACGGATAGCAATCAGCCCCAGCATTTT
>TRBV28|NA|TRBJ2-7|NA
CASSLGRVTYEQYF
TGTGCCAGCAGTTTGGGCAGGGTCACCTACGAGCAGTACTTC
>TRBV6-6|NA|TRBJ1-5|TRBD1
CASKKDRDGNQPQHF
TGTGCCAGCAAGAAGGACAGGGACGGCAATCAGCCCCAGCATTTT
>TRBV5-5|NA|TRBJ2-7|NA
CASSLVGGAGEQYF
TGTGCCAGCAGCTTGGTCGGCGGGGCCGGGGAGCAGTACTTC
>TRBV7-9|NA|TRBJ2-1|TRBD2
CAVGGNEQFF
TGTGCCGTCGGGGGGAACGAGCAGTTCTTC
>TRBV5-1|NA|TRBJ2-7|NA
CASSSGRDISYEQYF
TGCGCCAGCAGCTCAGGTCGGGACATTTCCTACGAGCAGTACTTC
>TRBV2|NA|TRBJ1-2|TRBD1
CASSDGTGKDGYTF
TGTGCCAGCAGTGACGGGACAGGGAAGGATGGCTACACCTTC
>TRBV28|few|TRBJ1-2|NA
CASRAGVVYGYTF
TGTGCCAGCAGAGCGGGGGTCGTCTATGGCTACACCTTC
>TRBV11-3|NA|TRBJ2-2|NA
CASSFLSDLNTGELFF
TGTGCCAGCAGCTTCCTCTCCGACTTGAACACCGGGGAGCTGTTTTTT
>TRBV6-5|medium-sized|TRBJ1-1|NA
CASSYGTGLGAFF
TGTGCCAGCAGTTACGGAACAGGGTTGGGTGCTTTCTTT
>TRBV6-5|NA|TRBJ2-1|NA
CASRGSWNEQFF
TGTGCCAGCAGGGGGTCCTGGAATGAGCAGTTCTTC
>TRBV7-9|NA|TRBJ2-7|NA
CASSFQGGAFAYYEQYF
TGTGCCAGCAGCTTCCAGGGGGGCGCGTTCGCCTACTACGAGCAGTACTTC
>TRBV18|NA|TRBJ2-5|NA
CASSTLGETQYF
TGTGCCAGCTCAACCCTGGGAGAGACCCAGTACTTC
>TRBV7-2|NA|TRBJ1-6|NA
CASSPGLDRNSPLHF
TGTGCCAGCAGCCCGGGGCTTGACAGGAATTCACCCCTCCACTTT
>TRBV28|once|TRBJ2-5|NA
CASSFPYGKGNRETQYF
TGTGCCAGCAGTTTCCCGTACGGGAAAGGTAATAGGGAGACCCAGTACTTC